Listed here are 14 T cell receptor beta chains from one sample, sequenced in a study of shared clonotypes between healthy human individuals. Generated by immunoSEQ multiplex PCR, the TCRdb table keeps only in-frame clones and is missing some. The table records around 1 million clones, roughly 72% of them present only once. Sample: memory CD4+ T cells sorted from blood. As to subset: CD45RA-negative fraction. Receptors originate from a man aged 18 to 29 in good health.

The chain couples TRBV5-1 to TRBJ1-6; D remains unclear. Germline V CDR1 and CDR2: SGHRS, YFSETQ. The V gene lost 0 bases and the J gene lost 4 bases, with 8 bases spanning the gap. This CDR3 spans 15 amino acids. The CDR3 sequence is CASSLDSIYNSPLHF. CDR3 bases: TGCGCCAGCAGCTTGGACAGCATTTATAATTCACCCCTCCACTTT.

The rearrangement links TRBV29-1 to TRBJ1-1; D gene unclear. Per germline, CDR1 SQVTM and CDR2 ANQGSEA. Trimming shortened V by 5 bases and J by 2 bases, and 9 bases separated the two germline ends. This CDR3 has 12 amino acids. DNA for the CDR3: TGCAGCGTTATTTGGGTAAACACTGAAGCTTTCTTT. This encodes CSVIWVNTEAFF.

This clone was counted once. The V and J genes are TRBV5-1 and TRBJ2-3, with D hard to call. The CDR3 length is 15 residues. Trimming pared 4 bases from V and 2 bases from J, leaving 14 bases between. Germline V gives CDR1 SGHRS, CDR2 YFSETQ. CDR3 DNA: TGCGCCAGCAGCCCGGCCTACCCAAACACAGATACGCAGTATTTT. This sequence encodes CASSPAYPNTDTQYF. The full variable domain, rest sourced from reference TRBV5-1 and TRBJ2-3, is KAGVTQTPRYLIKTRGQQVTLSCSPISGHRSVSWYQQTPGQGLQFLFEYFSETQRNKGNFPGRFSGRQFSNSRSEMNVSTLELGDSALYLCASSPAYPNTDTQYFGPGTRLTVL.

The V call is TRBV6-5, the J call TRBJ2-7; 9 nucleotides line up with TRBD1. This CDR3 region has 14 residues. The junction had 7 bases not matched to a gene; V was cut back by 5 bases and J by 5 bases. From germline, CDR1 is MNHEY and CDR2 SVGAGI. In DNA, the CDR3 is TGTGCCAGCAGTCAACAGGGGGCGCGTCACGAGCAGTACTTC. It encodes CASSQQGARHEQYF.

The V call is TRBV6-6, the J call TRBJ1-4; tentatively, D is TRBD1 (5 bases). Germline V gene sequence: CDR1 MNHNY, CDR2 SVGAGI (reference sequence). The CDR3 totals 14 residues. The V gene lost 3 bases and the J gene lost 7 bases, with 12 bases spanning the gap. The CDR3 region is CASSYAREGEKLFF. The CDR3 coding sequence is TGTGCCAGCAGTTATGCCAGGGAGGGTGAAAAACTGTTTTTT.

About this clone: Other DNA sequences in the same sample also yield this CDR3. This sequence joins TRBV20-1 and TRBJ2-5; D unresolved. Germline CDR1 DFQATT, CDR2 SNEGSKA (reference sequence). Trimming shortened V by 1 base and J by 2 bases, and 2 bases separated the two germline ends. The CDR3 runs to 11 residues. The CDR3 DNA sequence: TGCAGTGCTAGAGTGCAAGAGACCCAGTACTTC. Translating gives CSARVQETQYF.

J is TRBJ1-1 and V is TRBV11-2, with a weak D call TRBD1 (6 bases). CDR1 and CDR2 from the germline V gene are SGHAT and FQNNGV. The CDR3 runs to 15 residues. The ends were cut back, 1 base at V and 1 base at J, with 10 bases in the middle. The CDR3 DNA sequence: TGTGCCAGCAGCTTAGCAGGGGCGGCGAACACTGAAGCTTTCTTT. Translation: CASSLAGAANTEAFF.

V and J are TRBV14 and TRBJ1-1, with TRBD1 as a possible D gene (5 bases). This CDR3 is built from 13 residues. CDR1 and CDR2 from the germline V gene are SGHDN and FVKESK. Deletions cut 4 bases from V and 6 bases from J, with 12 bases between. Here the CDR3 DNA reads TGTGCCAGCAGCCTTGGGGCAGTACCTGAAGCTTTCTTT. Translation gives CASSLGAVPEAFF.

This clone was seen more than once but under ten times. The J gene is TRBJ1-6, the V gene TRBV28, with unresolved D. The V gene lost 7 bases and the J gene lost 3 bases, with 16 bases spanning the gap. Germline V gives CDR1 MDHEN, CDR2 SYDVKM. CDR3 length: 16 amino acids. CDR3 nucleotides: TGTGCCAGCACCTCGGCACGCGCAAACTATAATTCACCCCTCCACTTT. This codes for CASTSARANYNSPLHF.

Points on this clone: At the DNA level, this CDR3 is encoded by other sequences in the same sample as well. The chain is built from TRBV5-1 and TRBJ2-1; D is unresolved. V lost 1 base and J lost 6, with 2 bases in between. From germline, CDR1 is SGHRS and CDR2 YFSETQ. The CDR3 contains 11 residues. The CDR3 loop reads CASSLSNEQFF. The CDR3 DNA follows: TGCGCCAGCAGCTTGAGCAATGAGCAGTTCTTC.

The rearrangement links TRBV18 to TRBJ2-2; 9 nucleotides agree with TRBD2. The CDR3 is made up of 15 amino acids. Trimming at V came to 3 bases and at J to 5 bases, leaving 4 bases not matched to a gene. Germline-derived CDR1 and CDR2 are KGHSH and LQKENI. CDR3 protein: CASSPFSGGTGELFF. CDR3 DNA: TGTGCCAGCTCACCTTTCAGCGGGGGGACCGGGGAGCTGTTTTTT.

The gene calls are TRBV30 and TRBJ1-4; D remains ambiguous. The V end lost 2 bases, the J end lost 5 bases, and 12 bases lay between the germline ends. Germline-derived CDR1 and CDR2 are GTSNPN and SVGIG (reference sequence). This CDR3 comprises 14 residues. The CDR3 sequence: CAWSPLGRNEKLFF. As DNA, the CDR3 is TGTGCCTGGAGTCCCTTGGGCAGAAATGAAAAACTGTTTTTT.

J is TRBJ1-2 and V is TRBV28, with 9 bases that match TRBD1. This CDR3 is built from 15 residues. V was clipped by 9 bases and J by 6 bases; unmatched bases: 14. The germline CDR1 and CDR2 sequences are MDHEN and SYDVKM. The chain's CDR3 is CASLTGGRIGDGYTF. CDR3 nucleotide sequence: TGTGCCAGTTTAACAGGGGGCAGAATCGGAGATGGCTACACCTTC.

V and J are TRBV5-1 and TRBJ2-5; D call uncertain. V was trimmed by 4 bases and J by 1 base, leaving 11 bases between them. The CDR3 spans 14 residues. Germline V lookup: CDR1 SGHRS, CDR2 YFSETQ. In nucleotides, the CDR3 is TGCGCCAGCAGCCCGGGCCGGTCCCAAGAGACCCAGTACTTC. The encoded protein is CASSPGRSQETQYF.